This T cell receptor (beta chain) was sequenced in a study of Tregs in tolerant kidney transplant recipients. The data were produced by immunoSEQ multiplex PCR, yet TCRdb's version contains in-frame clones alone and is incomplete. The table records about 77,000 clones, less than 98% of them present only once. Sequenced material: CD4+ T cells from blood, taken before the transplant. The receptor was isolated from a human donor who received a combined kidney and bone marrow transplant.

The DNA of the CDR3 is TGCGCCAGCAGCCAAGTCGGCTACAGGGGTTTGGGAGAGACCCAGTACTTC. This encodes CASSQVGYRGLGETQYF. V usage is TRBV4-3 and J usage is TRBJ2-5; the match to TRBD1 covers 7 bases. With V trimmed by 1 base and J by 4 bases, 12 bases remained unmatched. The CDR3 has 17 residues. Germline V gene sequence: CDR1 LGHNA, CDR2 YSLEER.